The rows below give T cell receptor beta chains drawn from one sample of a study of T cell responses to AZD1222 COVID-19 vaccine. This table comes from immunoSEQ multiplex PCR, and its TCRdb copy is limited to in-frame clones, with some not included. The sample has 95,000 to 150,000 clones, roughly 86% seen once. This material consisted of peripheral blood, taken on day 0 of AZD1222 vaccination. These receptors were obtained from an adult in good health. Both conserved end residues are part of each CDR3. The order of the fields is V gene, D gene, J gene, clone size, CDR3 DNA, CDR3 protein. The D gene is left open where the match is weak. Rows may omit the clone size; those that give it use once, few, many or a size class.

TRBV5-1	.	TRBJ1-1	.	TGCGCCAGCAGCTTGTTATTGGGTGATTCGGGGAACACTGAAGCTTTCTTT	CASSLLLGDSGNTEAFF
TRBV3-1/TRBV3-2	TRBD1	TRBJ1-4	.	TGTGCCAGCAGCCCCGGACAGGGGGTTACTAATGAAAAACTGTTTTTT	CASSPGQGVTNEKLFF
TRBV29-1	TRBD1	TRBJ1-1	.	TGCAGCGTTCAATGGACCGGGACAGTGAACACTGAAGCTTTCTTT	CSVQWTGTVNTEAFF
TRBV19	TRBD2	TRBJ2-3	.	TGTGCCAGTAGTATCCTAGCGGGAGTGATAGATACGCAGTATTTT	CASSILAGVIDTQYF
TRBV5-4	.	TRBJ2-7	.	TGTGCCAGCAGCTCCTCCTACGAGCAGTACTTC	CASSSSYEQYF
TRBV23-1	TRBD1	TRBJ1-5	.	TGCGCCAGTATAGGACAGGGGGTTAATCAGCCCCAGCATTTT	CASIGQGVNQPQHF
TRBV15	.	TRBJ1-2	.	TGTGCCACCAGCAGTGCTAACTATGGCTACACCTTC	CATSSANYGYTF
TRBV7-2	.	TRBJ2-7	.	TGTGCCAGCAGCTTAGTTCCAGGATCCTACGAGCAGTACTTC	CASSLVPGSYEQYF
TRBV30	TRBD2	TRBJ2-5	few	TGTGCCGGGAGGGGAGGGCGGAACCAAGAGACCCAGTACTTC	CAGRGGRNQETQYF
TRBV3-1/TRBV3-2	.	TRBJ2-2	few	TGTGCCAGCAGCCGGGACATGAACACCGGGGAGCTGTTTTTT	CASSRDMNTGELFF
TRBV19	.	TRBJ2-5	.	TGTGCCAGTAGTATAGATCCGGGGACCCAGTACTTC	CASSIDPGTQYF
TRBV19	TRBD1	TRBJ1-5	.	TGTGCCAGTAGTATAGGTGGGACAGTTAGCAATCAGCCCCAGCATTTT	CASSIGGTVSNQPQHF
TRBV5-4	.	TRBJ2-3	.	TGTGCCAGCAGCCCGACAGTTTACACAGATACGCAGTATTTT	CASSPTVYTDTQYF
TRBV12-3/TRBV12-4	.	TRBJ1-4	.	TGTGCCAGCAGTTTCCAGGTCGTTGAAAAACTGTTTTTT	CASSFQVVEKLFF
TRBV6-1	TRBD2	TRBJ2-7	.	TGTGCCAGCAGTGAAGCGCTTCGCCTAGCGGGAGGTTATGAGCAGTACTTC	CASSEALRLAGGYEQYF